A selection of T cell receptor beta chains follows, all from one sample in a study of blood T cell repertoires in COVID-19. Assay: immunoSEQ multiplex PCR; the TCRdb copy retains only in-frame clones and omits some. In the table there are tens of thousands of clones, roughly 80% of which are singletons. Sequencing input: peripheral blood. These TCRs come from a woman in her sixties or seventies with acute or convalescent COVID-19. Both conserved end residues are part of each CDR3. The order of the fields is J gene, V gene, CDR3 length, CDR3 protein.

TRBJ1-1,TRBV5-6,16,CASSFWDRAKNTEAFF
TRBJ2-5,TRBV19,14,CASSIGRGRETQYF
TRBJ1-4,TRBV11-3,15,CASSRPTGGDEKLFF
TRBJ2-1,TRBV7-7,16,CASSIGGPWGDNEQFF
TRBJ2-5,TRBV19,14,CASKERGATETQYF
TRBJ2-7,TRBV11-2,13,CASSLDRKERQYF
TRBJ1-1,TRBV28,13,CASSVTGNTEAFF
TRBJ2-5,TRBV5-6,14,CASSWTGGAKTQYF
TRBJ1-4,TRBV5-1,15,CASTYNRGLEEKLFF
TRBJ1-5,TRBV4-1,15,CASSLAGDHNQPQHF
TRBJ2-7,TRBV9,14,CASSYRDRGHEQYF
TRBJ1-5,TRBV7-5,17,CARSLLRGGGLDQPQHF
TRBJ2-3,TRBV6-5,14,CATSGGGRTDTQYF
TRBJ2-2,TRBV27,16,CASSLDRGPRRGELFF
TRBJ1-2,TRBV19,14,CASSEGANKYGYTF
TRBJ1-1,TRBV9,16,CASSPHMGLMNTEAFF
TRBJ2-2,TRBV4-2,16,CASSQEERGTTGELFF
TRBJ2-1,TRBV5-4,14,CASRDGGGNNEQFF
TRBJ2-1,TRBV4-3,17,CASSQDLGHSFNNEQFF
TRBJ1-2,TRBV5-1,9,CASSLSSGF
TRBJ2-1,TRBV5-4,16,CASSGLAGALYNEQFF
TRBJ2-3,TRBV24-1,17,CATSDLGEGIKGDTQYF
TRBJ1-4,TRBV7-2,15,CASSPGQLSNEKLFF